Listed below are T cell receptor beta chains from one sample, sequenced in a study of cytomegalovirus exposure and HLA in healthy donors. Profiling relied on immunoSEQ multiplex PCR, and the TCRdb table lists in-frame clones only, not all of them. The table includes 130,000 to 150,000 clones, about 80% detected once. Material for sequencing was PBMCs. The source of these receptors is a man aged 35 to 55 in good health and CMV-seronegative. The conserved cysteine and the conserved F or W are not part of the CDR3 here. Fields, in order: CDR3 protein, V gene.

cdr3_aa: ASSPGGRGVYGYT; v_call: TRBV7-6
cdr3_aa: ASSLRLAGVWEQY; v_call: TRBV7-6
cdr3_aa: ASSLGGEETQY; v_call: TRBV5-4
cdr3_aa: ASITQPNSPLH; v_call: TRBV2
cdr3_aa: ASSLGAPTEYGYT; v_call: TRBV5-1
cdr3_aa: AWSATGAKAF; v_call: TRBV30
cdr3_aa: SVAQGTVEQY; v_call: TRBV29-1
cdr3_aa: ASSSYPVRSGANVLT; v_call: TRBV27
cdr3_aa: ASSEGGARVIYGYT; v_call: TRBV7-2
cdr3_aa: SVRGQPSGNTIY; v_call: TRBV29-1
cdr3_aa: AIGTGVIGDTEAF; v_call: TRBV2
cdr3_aa: ASSSTYGGGGASWNEQF; v_call: TRBV7-9
cdr3_aa: ASSRWGTGGDSMRTEAF; v_call: TRBV5-6
cdr3_aa: ASSLSGQGDTEAF; v_call: TRBV6-5
cdr3_aa: SVGDGSNEKLF; v_call: TRBV29-1
cdr3_aa: ASSQSPDSSYEQY; v_call: TRBV9
cdr3_aa: ASSVATGVIETQY; v_call: TRBV27
cdr3_aa: ASSPPGVTDTQY; v_call: TRBV18
cdr3_aa: ASGRGGENIQY; v_call: TRBV6-6
cdr3_aa: ASSVPGTSGPDTQY; v_call: TRBV9
cdr3_aa: ASRTRTGKNSEQY; v_call: TRBV19
cdr3_aa: ASSQVGQVNTEAF; v_call: TRBV4-3
cdr3_aa: ASSASSGQGLGSNQPQH; v_call: TRBV9
cdr3_aa: ATSREASDSETQY; v_call: TRBV15
cdr3_aa: ASSEDPGAGNTIY; v_call: TRBV6-1
cdr3_aa: ASSLDGQPRWEQY; v_call: TRBV5-1
cdr3_aa: ASSVGQGVTGELF; v_call: TRBV9
cdr3_aa: ASSPFDTEAF; v_call: TRBV11-2
cdr3_aa: ASSLGTGRYEQY; v_call: TRBV28
cdr3_aa: ASSLRDRAGYTEAF; v_call: TRBV7-8
cdr3_aa: ASSPPTGQGYDEQF; v_call: TRBV18
cdr3_aa: ASSVIAGGNTGELF; v_call: TRBV9
cdr3_aa: ASSPNRIYNEQF; v_call: TRBV2
cdr3_aa: ASSLDRGYYNEQF; v_call: TRBV27
cdr3_aa: ASSPDRTPSVHNSPLH; v_call: TRBV11-2
cdr3_aa: ASMRRGRTYEQY; v_call: TRBV28
cdr3_aa: ATSRERQGREQY; v_call: TRBV15
cdr3_aa: AWSHVTGSPDTQY; v_call: TRBV30
cdr3_aa: ASSLDLERAREKLF; v_call: TRBV5-4
cdr3_aa: ASKIRGISPLH; v_call: TRBV28
cdr3_aa: SVAPGTGNTEAF; v_call: TRBV29-1